This record concerns one TCR beta chain sequence. Its specificity is unknown. This specimen comes from a study of CXCR3-negative and CXCR3-positive naive CD8 T cells. Study outcomes and limitations: Memory CD8+ T cell repertoires were far less diverse than both naive subsets. The TRB CDR3s that CXCR3-positive naive cells carried were more hydrophobic than those of CXCR3-negative naive cells. Memory cells showed distinct TRBV-TRBJ patterns, while the two naive subsets matched.

CDR3 length: 14 amino acids. Germline V gene data show CDR1 as SQVTM and CDR2 as ANQGSEA. UMI-tagged TRB cDNA libraries were built via 5' RACE. TCRdb reprocessed the 5' RACE reads and reports one entry per CDR3 protein, with no DNA. There are approximately 83,000 distinct CDR3 sequences in the sample, with 1.7% held by the top ten. Approximately 300,000 cells per CD8+ T cell subset were flow-sorted in triplicate. This sequence originates from a human donor in good health. Some clones in this sample may be carry-over from other donors' samples. This rearrangement joins TRBV29-1 to TRBJ2-7. What was sequenced was naive CXCR3- CD8+ T cells from blood. Regarding subset: CD45RO-CCR7+CD27+CD95- naive CD8+ T cells lacking CXCR3 (TNR3-). The CDR3 region is CSVLTSGSSYEQYF.